This is a list of T cell receptor beta chains from one sample in a study of T cell responses to AZD1222 COVID-19 vaccine. Measured with immunoSEQ multiplex PCR; TCRdb has only the in-frame clones, and not every one. The data contain 95,000 to 150,000 clones, over 75% of them singletons. This specimen consisted of peripheral blood, obtained on day 0 of AZD1222 vaccination. The receptors stem from an adult in good health. The CDR3 runs from the conserved cysteine through the conserved F or W. D genes are given only for firm matches. Not all rows give a size; the values are once, few, many and, for expanded clones, a class.

-	TRBJ1-2	14	-	TRBV7-9	CASSLGQNNYGYTF	TGTGCCAGCAGCTTGGGACAAAATAACTATGGCTACACCTTC
-	TRBJ2-7	16	-	TRBV7-9	CASSPGTVLRGNEQYF	-
-	TRBJ2-7	13	TRBD1	TRBV12-3/TRBV12-4	CASSLSQGNEQYF	TGTGCCAGCAGTTTGTCACAGGGGAACGAGCAGTACTTC
-	TRBJ1-6	13	-	TRBV27	CASSFSYNSPLHF	TGTGCCAGCAGTTTTTCCTATAATTCACCCCTCCACTTT
few	TRBJ2-4	14	-	TRBV27	CASRGKLAKNIQYF	TGTGCCAGCAGAGGAAAACTAGCCAAAAACATTCAGTACTTC
-	TRBJ2-5	16	TRBD2	TRBV5-3	CARTIRGLAGTETQYF	TGTGCCAGAACCATACGGGGACTAGCGGGAACAGAGACCCAGTACTTC
many	TRBJ2-2	17	TRBD1	TRBV5-1	CASSPELTGGWTGELFF	TGCGCCAGCAGCCCCGAATTGACAGGGGGATGGACCGGGGAGCTGTTTTTT
-	TRBJ2-7	15	TRBD1	TRBV6-2/TRBV6-3	CASSYSGTGFYEQYF	TGTGCCAGCAGTTACTCCGGGACAGGGTTCTACGAGCAGTACTTC
-	TRBJ1-4	15	TRBD1	TRBV5-1	CASSLGQGRFEKLFF	TGCGCCAGCAGCTTAGGACAGGGCCGGTTTGAAAAACTGTTTTTT
-	TRBJ2-1	17	TRBD2	TRBV10-3	CAIRGLAGAASNNEQFF	TGTGCCATCCGAGGACTAGCGGGGGCCGCCTCTAACAATGAGCAGTTCTTC
few	TRBJ2-2	12	-	TRBV10-3	CAIGTYTGELFF	TGTGCCATCGGGACTTACACCGGGGAGCTGTTTTTT
-	TRBJ2-3	18	TRBD2	TRBV27	CASSLRTSGSAGTDTQYF	TGTGCCAGCAGTTTACGGACTAGCGGGAGCGCCGGCACAGATACGCAGTATTTT
-	TRBJ2-2	17	-	TRBV18	CASSPLPPAQYTGELFF	TGTGCCAGCTCACCACTCCCTCCGGCGCAATACACCGGGGAGCTGTTTTTT
-	TRBJ1-2	15	TRBD1	TRBV19	CASRDPGQYLYGYTF	TGTGCCAGTAGGGATCCGGGACAGTACCTCTATGGCTACACCTTC
-	TRBJ2-7	16	-	TRBV19	CASSTPRGAPSYEQYF	TGTGCCAGTAGTACCCCTCGGGGGGCCCCCTCCTACGAGCAGTACTTC
-	TRBJ2-7	12	-	TRBV5-5	CASSSTTYEQYF	TGTGCCAGCAGCTCGACAACCTACGAGCAGTACTTC
few	TRBJ2-7	15	TRBD1	TRBV3-1/TRBV3-2	CASSQGDRGTYEQYF	TGTGCCAGCAGCCAAGGGGACAGGGGGACCTACGAGCAGTACTTC
-	TRBJ2-5	16	TRBD1	TRBV15	CATSRLGTGPQETQYF	TGTGCCACCAGCAGACTGGGGACAGGTCCACAAGAGACCCAGTACTTC
-	TRBJ2-1	14	-	TRBV19	CASTGGTRNNEQFF	TGTGCCAGTACAGGCGGAACAAGGAACAATGAGCAGTTCTTC
-	TRBJ2-7	14	-	TRBV18	CASSRLPLVGEQYF	TGTGCCAGCTCACGACTCCCCCTCGTTGGCGAGCAGTACTTC
-	TRBJ2-4	19	TRBD2	TRBV30	CAWSVLGLAGLRAKNIQYF	TGTGCCTGGAGTGTACTAGGACTAGCGGGGCTCAGAGCCAAAAACATTCAGTACTTC
-	TRBJ2-3	16	-	TRBV5-1	CASSFGESGFTDTQYF	TGCGCCAGCAGCTTTGGGGAAAGCGGGTTCACAGATACGCAGTATTTT
-	TRBJ1-2	13	TRBD1	TRBV23-1	CASRDRGRYGYTF	TGCGCCAGCAGAGACAGGGGGAGGTATGGCTACACCTTC
-	TRBJ2-3	16	-	TRBV6-5	CASSYTGLTSTDTQYF	TGTGCCAGCAGTTACACGGGACTTACTAGCACAGATACGCAGTATTTT
-	TRBJ2-7	16	TRBD2	TRBV7-2	CASSSLSRSGSYEQYF	TGTGCCAGCAGCTCCCTTTCAAGGAGCGGGAGTTACGAGCAGTACTTC
once	TRBJ2-7	13	-	TRBV7-8	CASSSFSSYEQYF	TGTGCCAGCAGCTCCTTTAGCTCCTACGAGCAGTACTTC
-	TRBJ2-3	19	-	TRBV19	CASSIVELGRELSPDTQYF	TGTGCCAGTAGTATAGTCGAACTCGGCAGGGAATTGAGTCCAGATACGCAGTATTTT
-	TRBJ2-4	14	TRBD2	TRBV27	CASSPPGGKNIQYF	TGTGCCAGCAGCCCCCCGGGAGGTAAAAACATTCAGTACTTC
-	TRBJ1-4	16	-	TRBV29-1	CSVAGTSRKGGEKLFF	TGCAGCGTGGCCGGGACATCTCGCAAGGGGGGTGAAAAACTGTTTTTT
-	TRBJ2-1	16	TRBD2	TRBV7-9	CASSYRLAFGDNEQFF	TGTGCCAGCAGCTACCGACTAGCCTTCGGGGACAATGAGCAGTTCTTC
-	TRBJ2-5	14	-	TRBV3-1/TRBV3-2	CASSQENRQETQYF	TGTGCCAGCAGCCAAGAGAACAGACAAGAGACCCAGTACTTC
once	TRBJ1-3	13	-	TRBV28	CASGQLSGNTIYF	TGTGCCAGTGGACAGCTCTCTGGAAACACCATATATTTT
once	TRBJ1-2	14	-	TRBV7-9	CASSAPAEIYGYTF	TGTGCCAGCAGCGCGCCCGCGGAGATCTATGGCTACACCTTC
few	TRBJ1-2	16	-	TRBV4-1	CASSQVGDSLVYGYTF	TGCGCCAGCAGCCAAGTCGGAGACAGCCTAGTCTATGGCTACACCTTC
-	TRBJ2-7	13	-	TRBV30	CAWRGRSSYEQYF	TGTGCCTGGAGGGGGCGGAGCTCCTACGAGCAGTACTTC
-	TRBJ1-2	16	TRBD1	TRBV5-1	CASSSTGQGALYGYTF	TGCGCCAGCAGCTCCACGGGACAGGGGGCTTTATATGGCTACACCTTC
-	TRBJ2-3	14	TRBD2	TRBV11-2	CASSRPGLADTQYF	TGTGCCAGCAGCCGCCCGGGACTAGCAGATACGCAGTATTTT
once	TRBJ1-6	14	TRBD1	TRBV28	CASRTGGRNSPLHF	TGTGCCAGCAGGACAGGGGGCCGGAATTCACCCCTCCACTTT